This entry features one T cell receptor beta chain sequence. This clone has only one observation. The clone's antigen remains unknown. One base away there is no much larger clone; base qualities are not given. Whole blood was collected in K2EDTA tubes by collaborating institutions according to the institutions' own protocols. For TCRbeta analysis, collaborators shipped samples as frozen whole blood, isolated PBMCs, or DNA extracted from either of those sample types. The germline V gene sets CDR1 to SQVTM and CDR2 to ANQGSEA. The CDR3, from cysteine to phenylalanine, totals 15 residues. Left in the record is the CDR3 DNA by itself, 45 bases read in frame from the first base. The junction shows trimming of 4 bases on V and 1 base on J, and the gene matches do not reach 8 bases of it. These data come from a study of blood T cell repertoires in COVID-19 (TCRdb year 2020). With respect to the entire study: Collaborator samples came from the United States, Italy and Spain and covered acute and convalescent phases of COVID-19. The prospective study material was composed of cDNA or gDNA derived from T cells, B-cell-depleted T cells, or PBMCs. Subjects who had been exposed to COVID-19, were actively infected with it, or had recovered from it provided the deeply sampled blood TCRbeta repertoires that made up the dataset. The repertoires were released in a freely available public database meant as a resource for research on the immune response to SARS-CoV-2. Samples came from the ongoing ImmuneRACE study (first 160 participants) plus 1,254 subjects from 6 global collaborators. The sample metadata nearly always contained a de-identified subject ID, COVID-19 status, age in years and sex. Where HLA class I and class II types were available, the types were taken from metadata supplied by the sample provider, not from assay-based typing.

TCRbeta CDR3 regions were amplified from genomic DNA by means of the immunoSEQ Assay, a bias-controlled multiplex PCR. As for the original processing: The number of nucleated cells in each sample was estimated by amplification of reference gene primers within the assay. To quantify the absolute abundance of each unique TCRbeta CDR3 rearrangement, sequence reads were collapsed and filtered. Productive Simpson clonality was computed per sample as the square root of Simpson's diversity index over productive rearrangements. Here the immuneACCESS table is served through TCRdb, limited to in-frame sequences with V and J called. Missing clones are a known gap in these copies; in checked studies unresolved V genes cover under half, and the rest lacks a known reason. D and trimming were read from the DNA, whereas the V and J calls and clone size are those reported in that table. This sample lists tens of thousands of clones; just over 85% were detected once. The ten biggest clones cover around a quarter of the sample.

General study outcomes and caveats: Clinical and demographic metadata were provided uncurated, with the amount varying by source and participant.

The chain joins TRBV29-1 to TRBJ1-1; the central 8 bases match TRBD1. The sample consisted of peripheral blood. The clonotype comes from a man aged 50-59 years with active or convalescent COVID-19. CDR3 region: CSVGADRGSNTEAFF. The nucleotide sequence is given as TGCAGCGTTGGAGCAGACAGGGGTTCGAACACTGAAGCTTTCTTT.